The 6 T cell receptor beta chains below were found in one sample sequenced in a study of blood T cell repertoires in COVID-19. The table came from immunoSEQ multiplex PCR; TCRdb's copy has only in-frame clones and leaves some out. The table has roughly 70,000 clones, 85% to 90% seen once; the top ten hold 4.5% to 5%. The material sequenced was peripheral blood. These receptor sequences come from a woman in her forties or fifties with active COVID-19.

The genes are TRBV2 and TRBJ2-6; TRBD1 might be the D (6 bases). V lost 4 bases to trimming and J lost 0 bases, with 10 bases between them. CDR1 is SNHLY and CDR2 is FYNNEI in the germline V gene. The CDR3 consists of 16 residues. CDR3 sequence (DNA): TGTGCCAGCAGTGTGGACAGCAACTCTGGGGCCAACGTCCTGACTTTC. Residues: CASSVDSNSGANVLTF.

This chain joins TRBV21-1 and TRBJ1-2. TRBV21-1 constitutes a pseudogene. This CDR3 is 13 amino acids long. CDR3 sequence (DNA): TGTGCCAGCAGCAAAGAAGCGGCTTCTGGCTACACCTTC. Amino acids: CASSKEAASGYTF.

The J gene is TRBJ2-3, the V gene TRBV11-1; the D gene is possibly TRBD1 (5 bases). The CDR3 length is 14 residues. Germline loops: CDR1 SGHAT, CDR2 FQDESV (reference sequence). V was cut by 1 base and J by 6 bases, with 11 bases left in between. CDR3 in DNA: TGTGCCAGCAGCTTAGGGCTGGGGCGGGATACGCAGTATTTT. It is translated as CASSLGLGRDTQYF.

This clone was seen once. The V call is TRBV6-2 or TRBV6-3, the J call TRBJ2-3; tentative D call: TRBD2 (6 bases). Germline CDR1 MNHEY, CDR2 SVGEGT. There are 15 residues in the CDR3. Trimming stripped 6 bases from V and 3 bases from J, with 16 bases between. CDR3 residues: CASSPRGRRTDTQYF. The DNA of the CDR3 is TGTGCCAGCAGCCCCCGGGGGAGGAGGACAGATACGCAGTATTTT.

The chain has TRBV5-1 and TRBJ2-1; TRBD2 might be the D (6 bases). The CDR3 loop spans 14 amino acids. Looked up from germline, CDR1 is SGHRS and CDR2 is YFSETQ. V lost 7 bases and J lost 9, with 20 bases in between. The CDR3 sequence is CASARDSPSGEQFF. For the CDR3, the DNA is TGCGCCAGCGCCCGGGACTCCCCGTCCGGTGAGCAGTTCTTC.

The rearrangement links TRBV6-5 to TRBJ2-7; 12 positions match TRBD2. Losses at the gene ends were 7 bases for V and 2 bases for J; bases not matched to a gene: 3. CDR1 is MNHEY and CDR2 is SVGAGI in the germline V gene. The CDR3 spans 14 residues. The CDR3 DNA reads as TGTGCCAGCACCCTAGCGGGAGGGACCTACGAGCAGTACTTC. This gives the protein CASTLAGGTYEQYF.